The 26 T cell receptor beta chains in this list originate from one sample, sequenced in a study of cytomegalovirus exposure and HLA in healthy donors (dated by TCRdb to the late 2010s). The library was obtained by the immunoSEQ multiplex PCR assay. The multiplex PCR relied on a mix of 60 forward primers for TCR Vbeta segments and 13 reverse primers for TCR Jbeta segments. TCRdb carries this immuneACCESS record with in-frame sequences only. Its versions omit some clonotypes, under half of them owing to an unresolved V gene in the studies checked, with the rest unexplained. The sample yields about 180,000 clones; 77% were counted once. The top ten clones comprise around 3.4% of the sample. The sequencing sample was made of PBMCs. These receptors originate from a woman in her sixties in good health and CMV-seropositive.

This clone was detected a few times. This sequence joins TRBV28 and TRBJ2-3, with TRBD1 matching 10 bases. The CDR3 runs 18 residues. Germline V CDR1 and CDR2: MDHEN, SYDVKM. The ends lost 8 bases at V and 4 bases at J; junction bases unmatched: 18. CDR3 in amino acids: CASGLAGTGVRGADTQYF. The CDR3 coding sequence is TGTGCCAGCGGTCTTGCCGGGACAGGGGTTCGGGGCGCAGATACGCAGTATTTT.

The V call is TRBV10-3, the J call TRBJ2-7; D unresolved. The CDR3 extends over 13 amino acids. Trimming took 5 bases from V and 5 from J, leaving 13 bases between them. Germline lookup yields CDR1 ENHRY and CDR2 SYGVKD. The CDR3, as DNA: TGTGCCATCAGTTTCTCCTACGCGGACGAGCAGTACTTC. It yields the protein CAISFSYADEQYF.

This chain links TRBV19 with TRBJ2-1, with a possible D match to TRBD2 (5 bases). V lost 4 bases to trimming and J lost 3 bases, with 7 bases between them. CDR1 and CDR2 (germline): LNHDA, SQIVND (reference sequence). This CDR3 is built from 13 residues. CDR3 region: CASSKRGYNEQFF. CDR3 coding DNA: TGTGCCAGTAGTAAACGGGGCTACAATGAGCAGTTCTTC.

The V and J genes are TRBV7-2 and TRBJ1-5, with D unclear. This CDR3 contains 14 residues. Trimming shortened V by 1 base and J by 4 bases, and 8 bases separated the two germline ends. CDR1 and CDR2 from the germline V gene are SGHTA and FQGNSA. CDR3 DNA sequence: TGTGCCAGCAGCTTAGGAGGGCGAAATCAGCCCCAGCATTTT. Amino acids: CASSLGGRNQPQHF.

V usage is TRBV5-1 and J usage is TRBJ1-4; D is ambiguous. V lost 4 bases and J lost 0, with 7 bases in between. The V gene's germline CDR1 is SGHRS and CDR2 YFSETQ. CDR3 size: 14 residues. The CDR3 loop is CASSPGATNEKLFF. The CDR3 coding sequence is TGCGCCAGCAGCCCGGGTGCAACTAATGAAAAACTGTTTTTT.

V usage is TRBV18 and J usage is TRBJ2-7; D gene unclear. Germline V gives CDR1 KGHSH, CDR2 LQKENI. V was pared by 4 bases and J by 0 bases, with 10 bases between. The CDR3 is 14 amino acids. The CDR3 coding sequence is TGTGCCAGCTCACAGTCGCGGAACTCCTACGAGCAGTACTTC. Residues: CASSQSRNSYEQYF.

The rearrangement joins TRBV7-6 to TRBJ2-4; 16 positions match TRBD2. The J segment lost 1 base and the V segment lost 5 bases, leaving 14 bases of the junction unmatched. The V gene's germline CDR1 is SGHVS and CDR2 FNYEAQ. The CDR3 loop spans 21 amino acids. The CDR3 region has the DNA TGTGCCAGCAGCCCCGACCAGGGACTAGCGGGGGGGGCGCTGGCCAAAAACATTCAGTACTTC. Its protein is CASSPDQGLAGGALAKNIQYF.

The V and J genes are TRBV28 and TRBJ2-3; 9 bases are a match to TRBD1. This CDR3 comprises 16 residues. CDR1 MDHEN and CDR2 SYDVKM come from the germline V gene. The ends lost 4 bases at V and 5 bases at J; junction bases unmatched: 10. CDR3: CASSWIPGQGKDTQYF. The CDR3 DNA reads TGTGCCAGCAGTTGGATACCGGGACAGGGTAAAGATACGCAGTATTTT.

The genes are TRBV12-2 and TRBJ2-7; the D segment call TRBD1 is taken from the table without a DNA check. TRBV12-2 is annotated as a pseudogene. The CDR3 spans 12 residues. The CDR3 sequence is CASREEQGGQYF. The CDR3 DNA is TGTGCAAGTCGCGAGGAACAGGGGGGGCAGTACTTC.

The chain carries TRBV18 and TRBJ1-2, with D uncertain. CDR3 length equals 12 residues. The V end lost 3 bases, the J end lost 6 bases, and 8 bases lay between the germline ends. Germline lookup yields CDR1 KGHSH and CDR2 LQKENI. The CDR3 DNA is TGTGCCAGCTCACCCCTTTCTCATGGCTACACCTTC. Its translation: CASSPLSHGYTF.

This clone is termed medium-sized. CDR3 loop: CASSAQTENPYQPQHF. The DNA of the CDR3 is TGCGCCAGCAGCGCTCAGACAGAGAATCCTTATCAGCCCCAGCATTTT. The chain is built from TRBV4-1 and TRBJ1-5, with a tentative D call TRBD1 (5 bases). The CDR3 has 16 amino acids. The V end was cut by 5 bases, the J end by 5 bases, with 19 bases between. Per the germline V gene, CDR1 is MGHRA and CDR2 is YSYEKL.

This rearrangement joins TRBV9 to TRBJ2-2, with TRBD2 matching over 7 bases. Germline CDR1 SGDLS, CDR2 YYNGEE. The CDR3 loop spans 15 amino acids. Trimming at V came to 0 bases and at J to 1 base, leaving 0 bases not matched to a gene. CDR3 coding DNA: TGTGCCAGCAGCGTAGCGGGGGGGAACACCGGGGAGCTGTTTTTT. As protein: CASSVAGGNTGELFF.

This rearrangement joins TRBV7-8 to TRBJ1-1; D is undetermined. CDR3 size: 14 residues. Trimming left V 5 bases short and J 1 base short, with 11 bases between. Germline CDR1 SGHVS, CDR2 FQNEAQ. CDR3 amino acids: CASSPQTGNTEAFF. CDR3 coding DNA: TGTGCCAGCAGCCCTCAGACGGGGAACACTGAAGCTTTCTTT. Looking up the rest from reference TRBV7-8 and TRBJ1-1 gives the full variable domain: GAGVSQSPRYKVAKRGQDVALRCDPISGHVSLFWYQQALGQGPEFLTYFQNEAQLDKSGLPSDRFFAERPEGSVSTLKIQRTQQEDSAVYLCASSPQTGNTEAFFGQGTRLTVV.

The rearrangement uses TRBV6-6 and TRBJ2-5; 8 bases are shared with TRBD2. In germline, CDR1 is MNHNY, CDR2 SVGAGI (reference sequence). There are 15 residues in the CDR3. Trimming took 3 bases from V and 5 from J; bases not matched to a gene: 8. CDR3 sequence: CASSYHGTSGETQYF. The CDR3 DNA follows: TGTGCCAGCAGTTATCATGGGACTAGTGGGGAGACCCAGTACTTC.

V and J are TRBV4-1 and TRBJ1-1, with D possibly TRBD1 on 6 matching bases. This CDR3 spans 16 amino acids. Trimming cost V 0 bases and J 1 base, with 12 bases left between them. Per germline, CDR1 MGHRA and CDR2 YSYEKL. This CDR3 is CASSQDLGAGNTEAFF. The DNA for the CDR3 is TGCGCCAGCAGCCAAGATCTGGGGGCTGGGAACACTGAAGCTTTCTTT.

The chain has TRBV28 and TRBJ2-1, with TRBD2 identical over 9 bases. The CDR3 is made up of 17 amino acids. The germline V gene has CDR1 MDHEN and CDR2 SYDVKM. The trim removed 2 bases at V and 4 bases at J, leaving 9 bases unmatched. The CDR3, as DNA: TGTGCCAGCAGTTTAGGGGCTAGCGGGGCGAAATACAATGAGCAGTTCTTC. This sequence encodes CASSLGASGAKYNEQFF.

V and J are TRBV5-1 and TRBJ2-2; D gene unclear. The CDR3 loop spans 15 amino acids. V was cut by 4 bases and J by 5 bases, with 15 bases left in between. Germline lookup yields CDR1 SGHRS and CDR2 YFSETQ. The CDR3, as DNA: TGCGCCAGCAGCCCCCCGGGTGGTCCGACCGGGGAGCTGTTTTTT. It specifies CASSPPGGPTGELFF.

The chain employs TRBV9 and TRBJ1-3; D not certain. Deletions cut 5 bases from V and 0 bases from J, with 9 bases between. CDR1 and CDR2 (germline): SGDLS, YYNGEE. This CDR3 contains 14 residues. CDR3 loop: CASRNINSGNTIYF. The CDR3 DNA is TGTGCCAGCAGGAACATCAACTCTGGAAACACCATATATTTT. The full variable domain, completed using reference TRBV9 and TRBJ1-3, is DSGVTQTPKHLITATGQRVTLRCSPRSGDLSVYWYQQSLDQGLQFLIQYYNGEERAKGNILERFSAQQFPDLHSELNLSSLELGDSALYFCASRNINSGNTIYFGEGSWLTVV.

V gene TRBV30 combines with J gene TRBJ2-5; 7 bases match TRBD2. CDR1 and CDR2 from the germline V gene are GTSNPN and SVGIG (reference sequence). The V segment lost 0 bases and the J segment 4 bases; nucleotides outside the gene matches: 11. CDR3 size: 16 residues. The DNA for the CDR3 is TGTGCCTGGAGTGTAGGGGTTCGGCGGGAGCTAGAGACCCAGTACTTC. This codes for CAWSVGVRRELETQYF.

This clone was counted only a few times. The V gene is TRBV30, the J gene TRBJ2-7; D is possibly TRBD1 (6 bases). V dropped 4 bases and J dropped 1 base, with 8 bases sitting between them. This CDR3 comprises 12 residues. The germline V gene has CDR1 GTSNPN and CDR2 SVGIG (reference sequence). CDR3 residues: CAWNRDSYEQYF. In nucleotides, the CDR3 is TGTGCCTGGAACAGGGATTCCTACGAGCAGTACTTC.

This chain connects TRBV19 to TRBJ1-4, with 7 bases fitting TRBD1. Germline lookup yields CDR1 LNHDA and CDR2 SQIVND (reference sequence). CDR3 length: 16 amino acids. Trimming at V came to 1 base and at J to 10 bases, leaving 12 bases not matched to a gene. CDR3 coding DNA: TGTGCCAGTAGTATAGGAATGGAGGCGCAGGGGGGAAAACTGTTTTTT. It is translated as CASSIGMEAQGGKLFF.

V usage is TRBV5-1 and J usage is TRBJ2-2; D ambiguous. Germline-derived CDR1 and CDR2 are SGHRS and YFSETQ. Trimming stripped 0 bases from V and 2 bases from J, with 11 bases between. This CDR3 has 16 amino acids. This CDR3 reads CASSLGFYRNTGELFF. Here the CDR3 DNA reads TGCGCCAGCAGCTTGGGGTTCTACAGAAACACCGGGGAGCTGTTTTTT.

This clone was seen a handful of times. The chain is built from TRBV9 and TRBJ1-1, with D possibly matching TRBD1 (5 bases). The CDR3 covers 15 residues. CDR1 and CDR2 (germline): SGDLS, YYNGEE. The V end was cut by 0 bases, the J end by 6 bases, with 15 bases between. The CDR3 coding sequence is TGTGCCAGCAGCGTAGCCCCAGGGCACCAAGCTGAAGCTTTCTTT. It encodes CASSVAPGHQAEAFF.

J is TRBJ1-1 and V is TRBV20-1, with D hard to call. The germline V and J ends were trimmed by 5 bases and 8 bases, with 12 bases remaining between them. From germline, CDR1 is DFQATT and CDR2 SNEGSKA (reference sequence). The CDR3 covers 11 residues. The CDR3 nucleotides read TGCAGTGCTTTTTGGGAGGCAGAAGCTTTCTTT. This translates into CSAFWEAEAFF.

CDR3 region: CARSQYSDQPQHF. The CDR3 bases are TGTGCCAGAAGCCAATACTCTGATCAGCCCCAGCATTTT. This sequence joins TRBV5-3 and TRBJ1-5, with D uncertain. TRBV5-3 is classed as an ORF, of uncertain function. Between the trimmed V and J ends, which lost 4 bases and 5 bases, there was a span of 10 bases. The CDR3 sequence is 13 residues long.

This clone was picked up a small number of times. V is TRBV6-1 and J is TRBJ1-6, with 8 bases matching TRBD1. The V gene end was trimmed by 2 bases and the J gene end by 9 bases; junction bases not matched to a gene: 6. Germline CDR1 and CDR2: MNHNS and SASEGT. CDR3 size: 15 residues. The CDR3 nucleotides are TGTGCCAGCAGTGAACAGGGGGCTACGGTTTCACCCCTCCACTTT. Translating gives CASSEQGATVSPLHF.